Listed below are T cell receptor beta chains from one sample, sequenced in a study of control samples from healthy donors and cancer patients. The data were produced by immunoSEQ multiplex PCR, yet TCRdb's version contains in-frame clones alone and is incomplete. The table includes some 120,000 clones, about nine tenths detected once. Sequencing used blood. These receptors came from a young woman in good health. CDR3s include the opening cysteine and the closing phenylalanine or tryptophan. The D gene is left open where the match is weak. Only some rows state a clone size, as once, few, many or a class for expanded clones.

>TRBV3-1/TRBV3-2|.|TRBJ2-7|TRBD1
CASSHNGQGAVEQYF
TGTGCCAGCAGCCACAATGGACAGGGGGCGGTCGAGCAGTACTTC
>TRBV7-9|once|TRBJ1-1|.
CASSSTLNTEAFF
TGTGCCAGCAGCTCGACTTTGAACACTGAAGCTTTCTTT
>TRBV25-1|.|TRBJ1-1|.
CASSRTAAGTEAFF
TGTGCCAGCAGTAGAACAGCTGCCGGCACTGAAGCTTTCTTT
>TRBV15|.|TRBJ2-3|.
CATSRVRGAGKDTQYF
TGTGCCACCAGCAGAGTTCGGGGGGCGGGTAAAGATACGCAGTATTTT
>TRBV5-1|.|TRBJ2-7|.
CASSLGTEYEQYF
TGCGCCAGCAGCTTGGGGACAGAGTACGAGCAGTACTTC
>TRBV10-3|.|TRBJ2-7|.
CAISTTASYEQYF
TGTGCCATCAGCACCACAGCGTCCTACGAGCAGTACTTC
>TRBV9|.|TRBJ2-7|TRBD2
CASSGAGGAGRHYEQYF
TGTGCCAGCAGCGGCGCCGGGGGAGCGGGGAGACACTACGAGCAGTACTTC
>TRBV9|.|TRBJ2-3|.
CASSYGGRTDTQYF
TGTGCCAGCAGCTACGGGGGACGCACAGATACGCAGTATTTT
>TRBV27|few|TRBJ2-7|TRBD1
CASSTGPGQGIDEQYF
TGTGCCAGCAGCACGGGGCCGGGACAGGGAATCGACGAGCAGTACTTC
>TRBV5-1|.|TRBJ2-6|TRBD1
CASSFIPGQGIPTSAGANVLTF
TGCGCCAGCAGCTTCATACCGGGACAGGGTATTCCCACCTCCGCTGGGGCCAACGTCCTGACTTTC
>TRBV6-2/TRBV6-3|.|TRBJ1-1|.
CASSFREQGEDTEAFF
TGTGCCAGCAGTTTTCGCGAACAGGGAGAGGACACTGAAGCTTTCTTT
>TRBV2|.|TRBJ2-7|TRBD1
CASRPGQGVYEQYF
TGTGCCAGCAGACCGGGACAGGGGGTATACGAGCAGTACTTC
>TRBV28|.|TRBJ2-7|.
CASRPYRDRISYEQYF
TGTGCCAGCAGGCCCTACAGGGACCGCATCTCCTACGAGCAGTACTTC
>TRBV7-6|medium-sized|TRBJ2-3|TRBD2
CASSFREGGTDTQYF
TGTGCCAGCAGCTTTCGGGAGGGGGGCACAGATACGCAGTATTTT
>TRBV24-1|.|TRBJ1-4|.
CATSDSRRGEKLFF
TGTGCCACCAGTGATTCAAGACGGGGTGAAAAACTGTTTTTT
>TRBV28|.|TRBJ2-5|.
CASSFKSRLGMETQYF
TGTGCCAGCAGTTTTAAATCCCGACTAGGTATGGAGACCCAGTACTTC
>TRBV10-1|.|TRBJ2-1|.
CASSRNTIHEQFF
TGCGCCAGCAGCAGAAATACCATCCATGAGCAGTTCTTC
>TRBV4-3|once|TRBJ1-2|TRBD1
CASSQDRAGGGYGYTF
TGCGCCAGCAGCCAAGACAGAGCAGGGGGCGGGTATGGCTACACCTTC
>TRBV5-4|.|TRBJ2-7|.
CASRPSGLGEQYF
TGTGCCAGTAGGCCATCAGGGTTGGGTGAGCAGTACTTC
>TRBV2|.|TRBJ2-1|.
CASARGRSSYNEQFF
TGTGCCAGCGCCCGAGGGCGGAGCTCCTACAATGAGCAGTTCTTC
>TRBV30|.|TRBJ2-3|.
CAWNPGLATDTQYF
TGTGCCTGGAACCCAGGGCTAGCCACAGATACGCAGTATTTT
>TRBV3-1/TRBV3-2|.|TRBJ2-1|TRBD2
CASSRSGGVYNEQFF
TGTGCCAGCAGCCGAAGCGGGGGGGTATACAATGAGCAGTTCTTC
>TRBV6-2/TRBV6-3|.|TRBJ2-7|TRBD1
CASSINRDREDEQYF
TGTGCCAGCAGCATCAACCGGGACAGGGAAGACGAGCAGTACTTC
>TRBV7-9|.|TRBJ2-3|TRBD1
CASSTTYLGDRRGTDTQYF
TGTGCCAGCAGCACAACCTACCTCGGGGACAGGCGGGGCACAGATACGCAGTATTTT
>TRBV7-8|.|TRBJ2-7|.
CASSLALGLGEQYF
TGTGCCAGCAGCTTAGCCTTAGGTCTAGGTGAGCAGTACTTC
>TRBV13|.|TRBJ2-3|.
CASSLVRRRGTDTQYF
TGTGCCAGCAGCTTAGTAAGGAGGCGGGGCACAGATACGCAGTATTTT
>TRBV19|.|TRBJ1-1|TRBD1
CASSIQQGAEAFF
TGTGCCAGTAGTATTCAACAGGGGGCAGAAGCTTTCTTT
>TRBV9|.|TRBJ2-1|.
CASSSFGDNEQFF
TGTGCCAGCAGCTCCTTTGGGGACAATGAGCAGTTCTTC
>TRBV9|large|TRBJ2-7|.
CASSVAPAYSYEQYF
TGTGCCAGCAGCGTAGCCCCCGCCTACTCCTACGAGCAGTACTTC
>TRBV6-1|few|TRBJ1-6|.
CASSVLGARENSPLHF
TGTGCCAGCAGTGTATTAGGGGCAAGGGAGAATTCACCCCTCCACTTT
>TRBV11-1|.|TRBJ2-7|TRBD1
CASSRDRGNSWEQYF
TGTGCCAGCAGCCGGGACAGGGGGAATTCGTGGGAGCAGTACTTC